This entry features one T cell receptor (beta chain) sequence. The table came from immunoSEQ multiplex PCR; TCRdb's copy has only in-frame clones and leaves some out. The sample shows about 120,000 clones, more than 80% of them seen only once. The entry originates in a study of blood T cell repertoires in COVID-19. Study-wide background: Whether acute or convalescent, the COVID-19 samples came from the United States, Italy and Spain. From T cells, B-cell-depleted T cells, or PBMCs came the material, which was cDNA or gDNA.

The CDR3 loop spans 15 amino acids. The ends were cut back, 4 bases at V and 2 bases at J, with 13 bases in the middle. Germline assignment: CDR1 MNHEY and CDR2 SVGEGT. The specimen was peripheral blood. The sequence was obtained from a woman in her forties or fifties with acute or convalescent COVID-19. The chain recombines TRBV6-2 or TRBV6-3 with TRBJ2-3; D perhaps matches TRBD2 (5 bases). This CDR3 reads CASSSGMDFTDTQYF. CDR3 sequence (DNA): TGTGCCAGCAGTTCGGGCATGGACTTCACAGATACGCAGTATTTT.